The rows below give T cell receptor beta chains drawn from one sample of a study of T cell responses to AZD1222 COVID-19 vaccine. Assay: immunoSEQ multiplex PCR; the TCRdb copy retains only in-frame clones and omits some. In the table there are 75,000 to 100,000 clones, around 89% of which are singletons. The material was peripheral blood, obtained on day 0 of AZD1222 vaccination. These receptors were taken from an adult in good health. Each CDR3 is given with its conserved first and last residue. Size values are once, few and many counts, or a class for expanded clones, and some rows have none.

TRBV7-9	TRBJ1-2	NA	CASSPLAAPYGYTF
TRBV12-3/TRBV12-4	TRBJ2-5	NA	CASSFRAEETQYF
TRBV28	TRBJ1-6	NA	CASSLSRRLGNSPLHF
TRBV5-1	TRBJ1-3	NA	CASSLGSGSGNTIYF
TRBV11-2	TRBJ2-7	NA	CASSLVGRYEQYF
TRBV6-2/TRBV6-3	TRBJ2-7	once	CASSDRAPYEQYF
TRBV5-6	TRBJ1-2	NA	CASSLRPDYGYTF
TRBV5-6	TRBJ1-3	NA	CASSRTAGNTIYF
TRBV7-2	TRBJ2-7	NA	CASSLGRLAGKRYEQYF
TRBV13	TRBJ2-7	NA	CASSLGRTAKYEQYF
TRBV15	TRBJ2-3	NA	CATSRDVWRLVADTDTQYF
TRBV15	TRBJ1-6	NA	CATSRGVSNSPLHF
TRBV7-2	TRBJ1-4	NA	CASSLVKGIGEKLFF
TRBV3-1/TRBV3-2	TRBJ2-2	once	CASSPPGAITGELFF
TRBV5-1	TRBJ1-5	NA	CASSPRTAIRIANQPQHF
TRBV3-1/TRBV3-2	TRBJ1-6	NA	CASSPSSGGRISPLHF
TRBV21-1	TRBJ1-5	NA	CASKPSVGYTGLNQPQHF